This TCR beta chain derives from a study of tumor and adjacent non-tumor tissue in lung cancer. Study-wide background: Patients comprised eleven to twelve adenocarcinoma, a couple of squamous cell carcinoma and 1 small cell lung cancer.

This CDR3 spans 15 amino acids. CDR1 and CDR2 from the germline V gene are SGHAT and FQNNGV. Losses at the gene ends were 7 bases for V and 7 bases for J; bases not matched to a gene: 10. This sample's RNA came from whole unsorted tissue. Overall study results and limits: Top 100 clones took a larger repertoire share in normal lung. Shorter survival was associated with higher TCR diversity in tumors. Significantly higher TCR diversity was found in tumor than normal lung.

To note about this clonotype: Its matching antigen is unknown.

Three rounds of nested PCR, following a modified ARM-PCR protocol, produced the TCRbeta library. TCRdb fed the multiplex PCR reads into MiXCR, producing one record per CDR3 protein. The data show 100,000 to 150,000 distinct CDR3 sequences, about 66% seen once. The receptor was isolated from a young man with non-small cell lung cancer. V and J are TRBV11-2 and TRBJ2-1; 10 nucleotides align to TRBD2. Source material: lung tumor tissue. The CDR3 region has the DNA TGTGCCAGCAACCCCTGGATTAGCGGGAGGAATGAGCAGTTCTTC. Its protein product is CASNPWISGRNEQFF.